This TCR beta chain was observed in a study of beta chain features in type 1 diabetes. Germline lookup yields CDR1 SEHNR and CDR2 FQNEAQ (reference sequence). V was cut by 1 base and J by 1 base, with 11 bases left in between. The CDR3 contains 15 residues. Isolated RNA was reverse transcribed in full, so expressed TCRB transcripts were sequenced. Generated by immunoSEQ multiplex PCR, the TCRdb table keeps only in-frame clones and is missing some. The sample lists a few hundred thousand clones, approximately 15% occurring once. This clone was observed a few times. The antigen remains undetermined. A heparinised blood draw that averaged about 116 mL was obtained once from each donor. The study's findings and limits: Healthy donors had naive, central memory and Treg TCRB repertoires that appeared less similar than those seen among patients. TCRB CDR3 length was moderately but significantly reduced in all four CD4+ subsets of Type 1 diabetes patients. Small HLA sub-analyses could not settle whether HLA shapes TCRB rearrangement.

This TCR derives from a man aged 25 to 45 with type 1 diabetes. This chain connects TRBV7-9 to TRBJ2-7, with D perhaps TRBD1 (6 bases). The sample consisted of naive CD4+ T cells from blood. CDR3 DNA: TGTGCCAGCAGCTTAGAGACAGGCGATTCCTACGAGCAGTACTTC. Protein product: CASSLETGDSYEQYF.